This T cell receptor (beta chain) was documented in a study of T cells expressing NK-cell markers. Study-level points and caveats: In a group of several donors, dominant NKG2C+ clonotypes represented 1.0-7.0% of CD8+ T cells. Leadership of the CD3+CD56-NKG2C+ fraction also belonged to these clonotypes in several donors.

The CDR3 contains 16 residues. Researchers built TCR beta cDNA using 5'RACE template switching with UMIs. TCRdb processed the 5' RACE reads again and assigns one entry to each CDR3 protein, with no DNA. The sample has about 460,000 distinct CDR3 sequences. Concerning this clonotype itself: Its antigen is still unknown.

This clonotype was obtained from a woman aged 50 to 65 in good health. The chain couples TRBV12-3 or TRBV12-4 to TRBJ1-1; TCRdb reports TRBD1, a call that lacks DNA to check it against. Specimen: blood T cells: a sorted CD56 or NKG2C T cell subset, CD4+ or CD8+ T cells, or bulk PBMC T cells (not recorded which). CDR3 region: CASTYLPGTENTEAFF.